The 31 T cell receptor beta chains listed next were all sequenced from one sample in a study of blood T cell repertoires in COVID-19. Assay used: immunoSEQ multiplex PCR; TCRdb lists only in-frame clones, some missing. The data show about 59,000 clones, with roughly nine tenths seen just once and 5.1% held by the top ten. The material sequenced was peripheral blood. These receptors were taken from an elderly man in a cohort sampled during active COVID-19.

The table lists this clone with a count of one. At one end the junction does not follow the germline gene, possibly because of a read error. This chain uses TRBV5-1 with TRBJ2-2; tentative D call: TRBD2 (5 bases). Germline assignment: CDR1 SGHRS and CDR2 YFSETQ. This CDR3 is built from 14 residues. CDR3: CASSLDLGRRELVF. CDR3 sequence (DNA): TGCGCCAGCAGCTTGGATTTAGGTCGAAGGGAGCTGGTTTTT.

The CDR3 DNA reads as TGCGCCAGCAGCCAACTAGCGGGAGAAGAGACCCAGTACTTC. It is translated as CASSQLAGEETQYF. The chain links TRBV5-1 to TRBJ2-5; 11 bases match TRBD2. The CDR3 is made up of 14 amino acids. The germline V gene encodes CDR1 SGHRS and CDR2 YFSETQ. The trim removed 4 bases at V and 3 bases at J, leaving 2 bases unmatched.

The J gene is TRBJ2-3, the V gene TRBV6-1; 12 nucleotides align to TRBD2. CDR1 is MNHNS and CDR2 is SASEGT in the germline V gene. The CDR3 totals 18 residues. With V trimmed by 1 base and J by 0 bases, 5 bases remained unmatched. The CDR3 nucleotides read TGTGCCAGCAGTGAAGAGCTAGCGGGAGGGTTTAGCACAGATACGCAGTATTTT. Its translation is CASSEELAGGFSTDTQYF.

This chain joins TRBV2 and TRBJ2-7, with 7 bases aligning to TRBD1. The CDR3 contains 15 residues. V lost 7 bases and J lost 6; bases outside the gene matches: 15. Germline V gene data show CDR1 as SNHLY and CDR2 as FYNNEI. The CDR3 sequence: CASNRQGSVAIEQYF. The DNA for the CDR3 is TGTGCCAGCAACAGACAGGGATCCGTCGCAATCGAGCAGTACTTC.

This chain's CDR3 is CASSLIYGEETSGKNEQFF. The CDR3 coding sequence is TGTGCCAGCAGCTTAATATATGGGGAGGAGACTAGCGGGAAAAATGAGCAGTTCTTC. This chain links TRBV7-3 with TRBJ2-1; 11 nucleotides match TRBD2. Per germline, CDR1 SGHTA and CDR2 FQGTGA. Losses at the gene ends were 1 base for V and 7 bases for J; bases not matched to a gene: 15. The CDR3 is made up of 19 amino acids.

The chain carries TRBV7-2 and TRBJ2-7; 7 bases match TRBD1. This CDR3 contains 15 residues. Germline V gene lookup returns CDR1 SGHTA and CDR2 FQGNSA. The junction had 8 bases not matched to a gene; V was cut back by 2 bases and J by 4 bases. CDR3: CASSLSTGASYEQYF. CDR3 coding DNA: TGTGCCAGCAGCTTATCAACAGGGGCTAGTTACGAGCAGTACTTC.

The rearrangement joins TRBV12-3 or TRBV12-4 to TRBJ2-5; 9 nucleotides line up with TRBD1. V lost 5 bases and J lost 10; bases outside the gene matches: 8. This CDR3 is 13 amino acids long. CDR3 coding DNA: TGTGCCAGCAGTGACAGACAGGGGGGTGGCCAGTACTTC. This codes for CASSDRQGGGQYF.

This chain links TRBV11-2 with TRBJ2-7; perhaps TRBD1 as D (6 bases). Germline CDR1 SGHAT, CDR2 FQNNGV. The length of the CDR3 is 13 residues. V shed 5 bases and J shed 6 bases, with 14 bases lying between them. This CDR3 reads CASSPGERAEQYF. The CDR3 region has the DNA TGTGCCAGCAGCCCAGGGGAGAGGGCCGAGCAGTACTTC.

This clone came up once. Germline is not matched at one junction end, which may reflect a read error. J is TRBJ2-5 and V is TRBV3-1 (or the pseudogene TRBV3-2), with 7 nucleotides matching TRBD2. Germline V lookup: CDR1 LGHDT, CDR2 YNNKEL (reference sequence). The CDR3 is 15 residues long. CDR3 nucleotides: TGTGCCAGCAGCCCCGCTTATGGGGAGGGAGAGGCCCAGTACTTC. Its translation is CASSPAYGEGEAQYF.

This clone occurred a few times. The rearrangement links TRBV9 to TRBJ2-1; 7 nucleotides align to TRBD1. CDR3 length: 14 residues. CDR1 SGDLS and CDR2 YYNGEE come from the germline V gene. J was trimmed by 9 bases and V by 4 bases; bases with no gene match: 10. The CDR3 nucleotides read TGTGCCAGCAGCAAAGCAGGGGGTAAGGGTGAGCAGTTCTTC. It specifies CASSKAGGKGEQFF.

The CDR3 here is CASSLGSGERTYEQYF. For the CDR3, the DNA is TGTGCCAGCAGCTTGGGGAGCGGGGAAAGGACCTACGAGCAGTACTTC. The chain couples TRBV5-6 to TRBJ2-7, with 7 bases lining up with TRBD2. This CDR3 has 16 residues. Germline V gene lookup returns CDR1 SGHDT and CDR2 YYEEEE. V shed 0 bases, J shed 2 bases, and the junction held 8 bases outside the gene matches.

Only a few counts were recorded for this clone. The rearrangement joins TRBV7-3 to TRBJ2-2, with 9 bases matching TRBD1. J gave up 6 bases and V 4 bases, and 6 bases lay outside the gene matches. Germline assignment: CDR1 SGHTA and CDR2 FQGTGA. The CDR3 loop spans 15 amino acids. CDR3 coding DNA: TGTGCCAGCAGCTACGGGACAGGGCGTTCCGGGGAGCTGTTTTTT. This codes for CASSYGTGRSGELFF.

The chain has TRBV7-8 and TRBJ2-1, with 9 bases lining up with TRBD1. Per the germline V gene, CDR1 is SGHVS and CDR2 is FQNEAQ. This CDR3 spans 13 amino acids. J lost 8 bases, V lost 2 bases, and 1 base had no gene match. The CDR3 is CASSLWTGDEQFF. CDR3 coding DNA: TGTGCCAGCAGCTTATGGACAGGGGATGAGCAGTTCTTC.

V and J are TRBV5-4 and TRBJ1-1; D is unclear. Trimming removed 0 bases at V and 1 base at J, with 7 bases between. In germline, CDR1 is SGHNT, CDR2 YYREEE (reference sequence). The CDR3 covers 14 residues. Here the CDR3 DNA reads TGTGCCAGCAGCTTGGCCCCCCAGAACACTGAAGCTTTCTTT. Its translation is CASSLAPQNTEAFF.

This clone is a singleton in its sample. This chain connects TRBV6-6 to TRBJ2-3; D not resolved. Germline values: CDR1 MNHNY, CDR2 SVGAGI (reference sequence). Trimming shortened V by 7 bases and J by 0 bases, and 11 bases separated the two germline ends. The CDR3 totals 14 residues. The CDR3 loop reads CASTPQPSTDTQYF. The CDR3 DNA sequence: TGTGCCAGCACCCCACAGCCTAGCACAGATACGCAGTATTTT.

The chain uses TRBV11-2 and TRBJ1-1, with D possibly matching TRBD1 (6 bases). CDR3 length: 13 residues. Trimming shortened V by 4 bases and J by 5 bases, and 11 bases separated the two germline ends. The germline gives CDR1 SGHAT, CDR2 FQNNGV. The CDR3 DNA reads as TGTGCCAGCAGCTCAGGGGTTAAGACTGAAGCTTTCTTT. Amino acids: CASSSGVKTEAFF.

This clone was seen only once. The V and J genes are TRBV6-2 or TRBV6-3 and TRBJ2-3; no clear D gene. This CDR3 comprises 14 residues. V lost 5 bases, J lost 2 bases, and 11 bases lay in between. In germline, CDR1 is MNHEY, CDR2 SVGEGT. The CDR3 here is CASSHDSITDTQYF. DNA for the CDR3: TGTGCCAGCAGTCACGACTCGATCACAGATACGCAGTATTTT.

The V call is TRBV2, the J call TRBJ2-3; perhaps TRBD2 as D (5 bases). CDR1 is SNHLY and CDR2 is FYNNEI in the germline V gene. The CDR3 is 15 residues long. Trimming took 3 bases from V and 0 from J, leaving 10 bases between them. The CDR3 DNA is TGTGCCAGCAGTGAGGGAGTAGTAAGCACAGATACGCAGTATTTT. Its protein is CASSEGVVSTDTQYF.

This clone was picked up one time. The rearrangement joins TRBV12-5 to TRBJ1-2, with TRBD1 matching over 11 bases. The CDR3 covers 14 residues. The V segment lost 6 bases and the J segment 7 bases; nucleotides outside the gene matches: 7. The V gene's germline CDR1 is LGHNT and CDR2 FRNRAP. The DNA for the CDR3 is TGTGCTAGTGGCCCGGGACAGGGGGTCCCTGGCTACACCTTC. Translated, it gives CASGPGQGVPGYTF.

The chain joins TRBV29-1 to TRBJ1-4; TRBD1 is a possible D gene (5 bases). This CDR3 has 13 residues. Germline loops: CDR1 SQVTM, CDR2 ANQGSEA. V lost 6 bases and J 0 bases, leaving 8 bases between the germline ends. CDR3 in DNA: TGCAGCGTCTCCAGGGCAACTAATGAAAAACTGTTTTTT. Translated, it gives CSVSRATNEKLFF.

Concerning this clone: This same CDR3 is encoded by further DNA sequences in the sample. CDR3 protein: CASSVGSGTEAFF. The CDR3 DNA sequence: TGTGCCAGCAGCGTAGGATCCGGCACTGAAGCTTTCTTT. The rearrangement joins TRBV9 to TRBJ1-1; D is unclear. This CDR3 spans 13 amino acids. V dropped 0 bases and J dropped 4 bases, with 7 bases sitting between them. The V gene's germline CDR1 is SGDLS and CDR2 YYNGEE.

CDR3 nucleotide sequence: TGTGCCAGCAGCTGGACAGGGGGGACAGATACGCAGTATTTT. Translated: CASSWTGGTDTQYF. The chain recombines TRBV5-4 with TRBJ2-3, with 10 bases aligning to TRBD1. The CDR3 extends over 14 amino acids. With 3 bases clipped from V and 3 bases from J, the junction kept 1 base outside the gene matches. Germline lookup yields CDR1 SGHNT and CDR2 YYREEE (reference sequence).

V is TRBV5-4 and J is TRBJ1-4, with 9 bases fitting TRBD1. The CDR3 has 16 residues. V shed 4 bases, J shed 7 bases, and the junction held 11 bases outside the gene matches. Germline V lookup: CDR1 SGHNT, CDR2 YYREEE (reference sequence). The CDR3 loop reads CASSARTGTGLEKLFF. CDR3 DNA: TGTGCCAGCAGCGCTAGGACCGGGACAGGGCTTGAAAAACTGTTTTTT.

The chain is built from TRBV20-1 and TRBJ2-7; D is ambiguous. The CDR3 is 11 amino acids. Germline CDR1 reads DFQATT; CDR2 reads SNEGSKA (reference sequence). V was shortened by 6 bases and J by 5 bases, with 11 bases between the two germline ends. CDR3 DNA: TGCAGTGCGAACAGTGGCCACGAGCAGTACTTC. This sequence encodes CSANSGHEQYF.

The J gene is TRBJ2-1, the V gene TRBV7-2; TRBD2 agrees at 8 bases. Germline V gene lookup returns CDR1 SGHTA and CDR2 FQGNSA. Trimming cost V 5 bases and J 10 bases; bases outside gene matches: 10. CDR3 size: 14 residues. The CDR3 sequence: CASSPGVAGNEQFF. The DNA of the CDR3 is TGTGCCAGCAGCCCGGGGGTAGCGGGGAACGAGCAGTTCTTC. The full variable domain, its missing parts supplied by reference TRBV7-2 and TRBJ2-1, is GAGVSQSPSNKVTEKGKDVELRCDPISGHTALYWYRQSLGQGLEFLIYFQGNSAPDKSGLPSDRFSAERTGGSVSTLTIQRTQQEDSAVYLCASSPGVAGNEQFFGPGTRLTVL.

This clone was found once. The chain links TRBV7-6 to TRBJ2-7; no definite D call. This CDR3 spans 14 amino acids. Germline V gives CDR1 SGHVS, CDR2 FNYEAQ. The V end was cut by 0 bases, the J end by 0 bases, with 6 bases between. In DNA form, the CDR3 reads TGTGCCAGCAGCTTAGCAGTGAGCTCCTACGAGCAGTACTTC. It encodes CASSLAVSSYEQYF.

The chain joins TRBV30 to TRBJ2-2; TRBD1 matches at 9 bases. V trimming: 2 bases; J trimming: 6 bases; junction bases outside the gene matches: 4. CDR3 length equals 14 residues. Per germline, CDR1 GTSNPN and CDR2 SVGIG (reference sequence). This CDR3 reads CAWSKGTGPGELFF. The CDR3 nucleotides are TGTGCCTGGAGTAAGGGGACAGGGCCCGGGGAGCTGTTTTTT.

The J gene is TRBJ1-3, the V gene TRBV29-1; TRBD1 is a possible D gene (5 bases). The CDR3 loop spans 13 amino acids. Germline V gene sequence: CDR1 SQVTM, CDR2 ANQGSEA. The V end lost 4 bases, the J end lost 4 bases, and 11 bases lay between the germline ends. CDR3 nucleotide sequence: TGCAGCGTTGTCCGGGGGACCGGAAACACCATATATTTT. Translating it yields CSVVRGTGNTIYF.

CDR3: CASSQERGRGVETQYF. As DNA, the CDR3 is TGCGCCAGCAGCCAAGAACGGGGGAGGGGGGTTGAGACCCAGTACTTC. The chain has TRBV4-1 and TRBJ2-5, with D maybe TRBD2 (7 bases). V lost 0 bases, J lost 5 bases, and 16 bases lay in between. The CDR3 sequence is 16 residues long. Per the germline V gene, CDR1 is MGHRA and CDR2 is YSYEKL.

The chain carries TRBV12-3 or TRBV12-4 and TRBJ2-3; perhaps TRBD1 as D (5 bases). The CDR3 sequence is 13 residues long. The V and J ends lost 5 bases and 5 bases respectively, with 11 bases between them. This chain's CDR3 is CASSLRQRDTQYF. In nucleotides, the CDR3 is TGTGCCAGCAGTCTCCGACAGAGAGATACGCAGTATTTT.

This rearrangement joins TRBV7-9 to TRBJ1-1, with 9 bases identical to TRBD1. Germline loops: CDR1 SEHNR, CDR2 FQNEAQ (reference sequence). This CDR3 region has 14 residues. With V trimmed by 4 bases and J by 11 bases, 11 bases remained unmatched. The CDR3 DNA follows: TGTGCCAGCAGCTCAGACGGGACAGGGAGGGTGGCTTTCTTT. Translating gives CASSSDGTGRVAFF.